This T cell receptor beta chain was identified during a study of CD4 T cells in relation to SARS-CoV-2 and coronaviruses. Looking at the study overall: No peptide or an HIV-1 Nef peptide pool served as negative control.

With regard to this clone: Antigen unknown.

The CDR3 loop spans 15 amino acids. After removal of 3 bases from V and 5 bases from J, the junction contained 7 bases not matched to a gene. The germline gives CDR1 SGHDN, CDR2 FVKESK. Produced via immunoSEQ multiplex PCR; TCRdb's table is partial and in-frame only. Here the sample spans under 20,000 clones, 70% to 85% being singletons. Before the COVID-19 pandemic, during about 2010-2018, CD4+ T cells were taken from unexposed donors. CD4+ T cells were isolated from the cells after 10 days of culture. Testing used SARS-CoV-2 S/N and four cold-coronavirus spikes on unexposed-donor CD4+ T cells, cells permitting.

This sequence originates from a human donor in good health. The chain employs TRBV14 and TRBJ2-3; TRBD2 agrees at 8 bases. The sample consisted of CD4+ T cells from PBMCs, cultured in vitro. CDR3 sequence reads: CASSQGLGPLDTQYF. In DNA form, the CDR3 reads TGTGCCAGCAGCCAGGGACTAGGCCCCTTAGATACGCAGTATTTT.